Described below is a single T cell receptor beta chain sequence and its context. Trimming removed 4 bases from V and 6 bases from J; junction bases left unmatched: 3. The CDR3 runs 14 residues. The time point denotes: patch test 1, 2 weeks after DPC sensitization. Stated treatment: therapeutic diphenylcyclopropenone sensitization with weekly scalp DPC. From the RACE reads, TCRdb called clonotypes with MiXCR, one entry per CDR3 protein. The sample records some 180,000 distinct CDR3 sequences, around 24% being singletons. This record comes from a study of human T cells and chemical hapten exposure. Overall study: Patients got weekly scalp diphenylcyclopropenone doses over the roughly 24-week study.

The sequence came from a woman between 45 and 65 years old with alopecia areata. Some clones in this sample may be carry-over from other donors' samples. This chain uses TRBV12-3 or TRBV12-4 with TRBJ1-6, with 7 positions matching TRBD1. The specimen comprised whole blood, sampled in connection with sensitization to the hapten diphenylcyclopropenone (DPC). The chain's CDR3 is CASSSGTVNSPLHF. The CDR3 coding sequence is TGTGCCAGCAGTTCGGGGACAGTTAATTCACCCCTCCACTTT.